Included here is one T cell receptor (beta chain) sequence, with context. Its target is unknown. The entry originates in a study of Ad26.COV2.S vaccination and SARS-CoV-2 variants. This sample's treatment: 15 to 20 received Ad26.COV2.S at low or high dose, single or two shots; roughly five received placebo; per-sample allocation not given. Sampling was performed 63 days after the first vaccine or placebo injection. J gave up 6 bases and V 10 bases, and 13 bases lay outside the gene matches. CDR1 and CDR2 (germline): ENHRY, SYGVKD. This CDR3 is built from 15 residues. Profiling relied on immunoSEQ multiplex PCR, and the TCRdb table lists in-frame clones only, not all of them. The sample has hundreds of thousands of clones, roughly 90% seen once. Points from the study as a whole: Placebo and vaccine recipients had non-spike TCR breadth that was similar. People who got the vaccine had more spike-specific TCR breadth than people who got placebo.

The clonotype originates from a person between 18 and 60 years old who received the Ad26.COV2.S COVID-19 vaccine or a placebo. The sequencing here drew on peripheral blood, taken in a trial of Ad26.COV2.S vaccine versus placebo. The chain uses TRBV10-3 and TRBJ2-5; 11 positions agree with TRBD1. This CDR3 reads CATLTGQGAGKTQYF. CDR3 in DNA: TGTGCCACCCTTACCGGACAGGGGGCGGGAAAGACCCAGTACTTC.